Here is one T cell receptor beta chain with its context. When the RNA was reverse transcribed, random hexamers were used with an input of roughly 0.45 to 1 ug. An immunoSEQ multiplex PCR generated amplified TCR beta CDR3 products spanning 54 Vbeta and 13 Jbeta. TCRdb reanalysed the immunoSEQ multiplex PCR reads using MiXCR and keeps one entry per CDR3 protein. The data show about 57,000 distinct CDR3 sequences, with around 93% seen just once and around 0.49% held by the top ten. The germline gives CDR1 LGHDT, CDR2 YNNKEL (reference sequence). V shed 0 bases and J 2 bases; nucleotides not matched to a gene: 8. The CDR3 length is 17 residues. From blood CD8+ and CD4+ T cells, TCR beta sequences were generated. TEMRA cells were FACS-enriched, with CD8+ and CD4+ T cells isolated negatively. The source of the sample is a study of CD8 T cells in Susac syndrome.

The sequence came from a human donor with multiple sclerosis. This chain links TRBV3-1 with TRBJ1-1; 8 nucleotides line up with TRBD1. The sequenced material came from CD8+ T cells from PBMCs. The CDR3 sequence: CASSQDRAGGRNTEAFF. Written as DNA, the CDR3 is TGTGCCAGCAGCCAAGATCGGGCAGGGGGCAGAAACACTGAAGCTTTCTTT.